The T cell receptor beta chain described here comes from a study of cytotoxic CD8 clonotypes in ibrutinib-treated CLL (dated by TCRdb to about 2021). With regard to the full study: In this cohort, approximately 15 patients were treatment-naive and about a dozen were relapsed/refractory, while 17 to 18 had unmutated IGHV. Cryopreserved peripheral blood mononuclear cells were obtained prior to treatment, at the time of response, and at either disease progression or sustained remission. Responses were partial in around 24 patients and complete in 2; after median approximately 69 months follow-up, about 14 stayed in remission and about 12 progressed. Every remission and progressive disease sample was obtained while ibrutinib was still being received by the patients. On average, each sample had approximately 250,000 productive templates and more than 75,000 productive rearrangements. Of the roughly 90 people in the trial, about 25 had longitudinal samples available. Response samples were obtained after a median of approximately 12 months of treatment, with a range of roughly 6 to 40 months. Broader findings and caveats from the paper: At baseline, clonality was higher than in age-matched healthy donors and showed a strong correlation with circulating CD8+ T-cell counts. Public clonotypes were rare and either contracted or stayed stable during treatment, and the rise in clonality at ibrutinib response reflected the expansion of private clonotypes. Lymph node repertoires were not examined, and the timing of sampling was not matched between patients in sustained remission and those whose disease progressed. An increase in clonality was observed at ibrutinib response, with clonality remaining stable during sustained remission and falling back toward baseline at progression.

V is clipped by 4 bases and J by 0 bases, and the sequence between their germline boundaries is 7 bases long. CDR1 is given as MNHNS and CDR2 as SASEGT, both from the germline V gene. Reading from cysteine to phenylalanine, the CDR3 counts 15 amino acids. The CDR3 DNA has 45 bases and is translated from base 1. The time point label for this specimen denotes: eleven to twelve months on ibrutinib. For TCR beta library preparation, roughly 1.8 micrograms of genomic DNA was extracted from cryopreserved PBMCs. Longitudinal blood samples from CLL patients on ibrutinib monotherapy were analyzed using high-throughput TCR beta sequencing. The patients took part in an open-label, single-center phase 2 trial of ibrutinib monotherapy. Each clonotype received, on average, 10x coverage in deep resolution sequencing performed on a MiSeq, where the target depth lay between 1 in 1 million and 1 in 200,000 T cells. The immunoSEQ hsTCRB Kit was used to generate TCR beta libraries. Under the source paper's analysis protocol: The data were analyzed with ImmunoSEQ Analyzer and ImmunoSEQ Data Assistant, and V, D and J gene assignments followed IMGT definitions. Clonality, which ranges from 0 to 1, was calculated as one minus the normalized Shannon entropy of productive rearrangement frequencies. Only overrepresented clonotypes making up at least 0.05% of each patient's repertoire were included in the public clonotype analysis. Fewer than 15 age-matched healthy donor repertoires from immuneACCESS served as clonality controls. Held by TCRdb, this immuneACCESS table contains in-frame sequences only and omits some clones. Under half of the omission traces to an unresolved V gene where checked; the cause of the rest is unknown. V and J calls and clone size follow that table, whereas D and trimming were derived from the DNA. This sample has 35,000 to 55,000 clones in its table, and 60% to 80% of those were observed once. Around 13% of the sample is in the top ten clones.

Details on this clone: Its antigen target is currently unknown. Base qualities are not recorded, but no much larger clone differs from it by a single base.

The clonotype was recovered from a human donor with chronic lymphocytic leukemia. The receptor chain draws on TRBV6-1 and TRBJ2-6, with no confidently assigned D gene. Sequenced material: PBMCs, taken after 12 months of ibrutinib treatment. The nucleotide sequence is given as TGTGCCAGCAGTGGACAATACTCTGGGGCCAACGTCCTGACTTTC. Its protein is CASSGQYSGANVLTF.